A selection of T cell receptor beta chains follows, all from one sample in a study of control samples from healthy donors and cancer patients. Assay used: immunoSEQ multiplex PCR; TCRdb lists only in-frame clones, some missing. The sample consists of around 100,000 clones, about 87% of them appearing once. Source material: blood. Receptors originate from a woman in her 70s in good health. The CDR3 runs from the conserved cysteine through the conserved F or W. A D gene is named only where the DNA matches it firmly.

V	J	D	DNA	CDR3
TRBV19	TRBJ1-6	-	TGTGCCAGTAGTATAGATCAACGGTTGGATCGAAGGGGTTCACCCCTCCACTTT	CASSIDQRLDRRGSPLHF
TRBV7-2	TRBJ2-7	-	TGTGCCAGCAGCTCCCTCGACAGTTCCTACGAGCAGTACTTC	CASSSLDSSYEQYF
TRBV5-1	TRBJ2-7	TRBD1	TGCGCCAGCAGTGGGACAGGGGACCTTCTCGAGCAGTACTTC	CASSGTGDLLEQYF
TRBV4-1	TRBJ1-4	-	TGCGCCAGCAGCCACCGACAGAGCTTAAATGAAAAACTGTTTTTT	CASSHRQSLNEKLFF
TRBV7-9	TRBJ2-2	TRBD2	TGTGCCAGCAGCTTAACGGGCGGGAGCCCTTCCACCGGGGAGCTGTTTTTT	CASSLTGGSPSTGELFF
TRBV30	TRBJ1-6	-	TGTGCCTGGAGTGCGCGACGGGGGAATTCACCCCTCCACTTT	CAWSARRGNSPLHF
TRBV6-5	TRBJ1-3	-	TGTGCCAGTAGGAACAGCCGCTCTGGAAACACCATATATTTT	CASRNSRSGNTIYF
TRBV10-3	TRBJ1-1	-	TGTGCCATCAGTGTAGGGTTGGGACAAGAGAACACTGAAGCTTTCTTT	CAISVGLGQENTEAFF
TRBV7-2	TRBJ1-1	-	TGTGCCAGCAGCTTGGGGACGGATGGGATTCGAGCTTTCTTT	CASSLGTDGIRAFF
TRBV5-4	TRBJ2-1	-	TGTGCCAGCCATGGGCAGGGGAGGATGAATGAGCAGTTCTTC	CASHGQGRMNEQFF
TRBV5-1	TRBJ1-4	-	TGCGCCAGCAGCTTGGAGACAGGAAAGGAAAAACTGTTTTTT	CASSLETGKEKLFF
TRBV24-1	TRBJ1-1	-	TGTGCCACCAGTGATTTGCAGGGGCGAGCTTTCTTT	CATSDLQGRAFF
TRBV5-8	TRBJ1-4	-	TGTGCCAGCAGCCCCCGGGCAGGGCGAGGAGAAAAACTGTTTTTT	CASSPRAGRGEKLFF
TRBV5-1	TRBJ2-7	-	TGCGCCAGCAGCCCACTGGGACGCGGAGGTACCTACGAGCAGTACTTC	CASSPLGRGGTYEQYF
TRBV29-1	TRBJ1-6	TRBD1	TGCAGCGTCTCGGACAGGATTAATTCACCCCTCCACTTT	CSVSDRINSPLHF
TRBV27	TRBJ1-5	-	TGTGCCCTCGACGGGGCCAATCAGCCCCAGCATTTT	CALDGANQPQHF
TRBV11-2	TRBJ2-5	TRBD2	TGTGCCAGCAGCTTTGGCGGGAGACAGACCCAGTACTTC	CASSFGGRQTQYF